This TCR beta chain stems from a study of read filtering for tumor transcriptome and immune sequencing (dated by TCRdb to the early 2020s). General notes on the study: Of the patients in the cohort, 17 were male and around 14 were female, and their mean age was 65.9 years, with a range of about 45 to 90. By revised international staging, eight or nine patients were R-ISS I, about 15 were R-ISS II and 6 or 7 were R-ISS III. After DNase treatment, whole-transcriptome libraries were prepared using the TruSeq RNA Access Library Prep Kit. Per sample, about 3.5 to 10.27 million TCR-region mapped reads were obtained with IR-seq, compared with only about 85 to 1,400 with RNA-seq. Using the same bone marrow samples, the study compared TCR repertoires obtained by targeted immune repertoire sequencing with those obtained by bulk whole-transcriptome sequencing. A main aim was a read-filtering strategy for immune repertoire data, specifically whether clonotypes supported by a single read should be removed. The research as a whole found: Compared with RNA-seq, IR-seq captured clonotypes at much greater depth and more reliably, and a smaller IR-seq throughput was enough to identify most of the shared clonotypes. Removing single-read clonotypes increased the correlation between IR-seq and RNA-seq shared clonotype proportions. Rather than purified T cells, the sorted CD138-negative fraction was a mixed bone marrow immune population. In IR-seq, single-read clonotypes were roughly 86% of clonotypes but around 3.2% of total reads; in RNA-seq they were roughly 72% of clonotypes and about 40% of reads.

The germline V gene (reference sequence) gives CDR1 as SGHAT and CDR2 as FQDESV. V trim: 5 bases; J trim: 3 bases; unmatched bases: 6. The CDR3 runs 16 amino acids, cysteine and phenylalanine included. Kept here is only the CDR3 DNA, which spans 48 bases and is read in frame from base 1. TCR libraries were built from approximately 0.4 ug RNA with the Immunoverse kit, using molecular barcoded adaptors covering alpha/delta and beta/gamma chains. TCR library preparation used the same RNA that was used for transcriptome sequencing. Sequencing of the TCR libraries was done on an Illumina HiSeq 4000 with 2 x 150 cycles. Per the source publication's procedure: TCR reads were aligned to human V, D, J and C references and assembled into CDR3 clonotypes with MiXCR, including quality filtering and error correction. Clonotype counts and gene usage diversity were analyzed with the tcR package in R. Raw mapping reads were checked after the RNA-seq reads had been mapped by STAR aligner version 2.5.3a onto the human GRCh37 genome. To test how sequencing depth affects detected clonotypes, IR-seq fastq files were randomly downsampled with Seqtk 1.3. Clones were called with MiXCR by TCRdb after fastp trimmed the public reads at Q25, and only in-frame beta chains were retained. Duplicate CDR3 protein sequences are folded into a single record with the most common DNA and genes. Here the V and J calls rest on TCRdb's processing, not on the authors' analysis. Across this sample there are about 58,000 distinct CDR3 sequences, with 9% to 15% seen only once. Of the sample, roughly 17% falls within the top ten clones.

Each patient had bone marrow sampled at the time of active disease. Ficoll-Hypaque density gradient centrifugation was used to isolate bone marrow mononuclear cells. Myeloma plasma cells were removed and CD138-negative cells were obtained by negative selection following labeling with CD138 magnetic microbeads on a MACS separator. The purity of the isolated cells was checked by flow cytometry with CD138 antibodies on an Attune NxT. Total RNA was extracted using TRIzol reagent and was quantified on a NanoDrop spectrophotometer. Paired RNA-seq and IR-seq were performed on each patient's CD138-negative bone marrow sample. There are many counts of this clonotype. What antigen it recognizes has not been identified. No much larger clone is present one base from it, and per-base qualities are unavailable.

The material sequenced was a population of CD138-negative cells sorted from bone marrow. The label giving this sample's cell subset or site can be read as: bone marrow mononuclear cells depleted of CD138+ plasma/myeloma cells by negative magnetic selection. The sequence joins TRBV11-1 to TRBJ2-2; 10 junctional bases match TRBD1. The sequence derives from a donor aged 40 or older with multiple myeloma. The nucleotides are TGTGCCAGCAGCCCCCGGGACAGGGGAGACACCGGGGAGCTGTTTTTT. It specifies CASSPRDRGDTGELFF.